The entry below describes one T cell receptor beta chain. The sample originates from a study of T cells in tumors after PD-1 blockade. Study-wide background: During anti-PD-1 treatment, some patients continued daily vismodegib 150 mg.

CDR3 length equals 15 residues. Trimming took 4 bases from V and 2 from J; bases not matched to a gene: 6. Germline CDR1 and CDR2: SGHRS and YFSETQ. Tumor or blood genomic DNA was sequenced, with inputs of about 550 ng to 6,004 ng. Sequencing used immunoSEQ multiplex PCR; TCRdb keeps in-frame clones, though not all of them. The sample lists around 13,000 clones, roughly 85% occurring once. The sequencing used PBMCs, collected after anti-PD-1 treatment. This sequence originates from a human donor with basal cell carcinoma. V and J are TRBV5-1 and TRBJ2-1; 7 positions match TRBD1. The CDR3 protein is CASSKGASAYNEQFF. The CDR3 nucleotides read TGCGCCAGCAGCAAGGGGGCGAGTGCCTACAATGAGCAGTTCTTC.